Listed below are T cell receptor beta chains from one sample, sequenced in a study of glioma-infiltrating T cells. Using its own MiXCR run on the multiplex PCR reads, TCRdb lists one record per CDR3 protein. This sample has around 350,000 distinct CDR3 sequences; 41% occur once, and the top ten carry 9.5% to 15%. Sequencing was carried out using glioma tissue, nonneoplastic brain tissue, or PBMCs (not recorded which). Receptors originate from a human donor with low-grade glioma or glioblastoma, undergoing nonglioma brain surgery, or in good health (not recorded which). Both conserved end residues are part of each CDR3. The order of the fields is D gene, J gene, V gene, clone size, CDR3 protein, CDR3 DNA. D genes are given only for firm matches. Only some rows state a clone size, as once, few, many or a class for expanded clones.

d_call: -
j_call: TRBJ1-2
v_call: TRBV4-1
clone_size: -
cdr3_aa: CASSQDGAVYGYTF
cdr3_nt: TGCGCCAGCAGCCAAGATGGGGCAGTCTATGGCTACACCTTC

d_call: TRBD1
j_call: TRBJ1-1
v_call: TRBV2
clone_size: few
cdr3_aa: CANPRDRGMNTKAFF
cdr3_nt: TGTGCCAACCCCCGGGACAGGGGAATGAACACTAAAGCTTTCTTT

d_call: -
j_call: TRBJ1-2
v_call: TRBV28
clone_size: many
cdr3_aa: CASSPGRAYGYTF
cdr3_nt: TGTGCCAGCAGTCCGGGGAGGGCCTATGGCTACACCTTC

d_call: -
j_call: TRBJ2-1
v_call: TRBV28
clone_size: -
cdr3_aa: CASSLGLGKNNEQFF
cdr3_nt: TGTGCCAGCAGTCTAGGGTTGGGGAAAAACAATGAGCAGTTCTTC

d_call: TRBD2
j_call: TRBJ2-7
v_call: TRBV10-3
clone_size: many
cdr3_aa: CAISEGASGLYEQYF
cdr3_nt: TGTGCCATCAGTGAAGGGGCTAGCGGACTCTACGAGCAGTACTTC

d_call: -
j_call: TRBJ2-1
v_call: TRBV28
clone_size: -
cdr3_aa: CASSSYKVLYNEQFF
cdr3_nt: TGTGCCAGCAGTTCCTACAAGGTATTGTACAATGAGCAGTTCTTC

d_call: -
j_call: TRBJ1-3
v_call: TRBV10-3
clone_size: few
cdr3_aa: CATLQSNSGNTIYF
cdr3_nt: TGTGCCACCCTTCAGAGCAACTCTGGAAACACCATATATTTT

d_call: -
j_call: TRBJ2-3
v_call: TRBV6-1
clone_size: many
cdr3_aa: CASTYVLAFRSDTQYF
cdr3_nt: TGTGCCAGCACCTATGTCCTAGCCTTTCGGTCAGATACGCAGTATTTT

d_call: -
j_call: TRBJ2-5
v_call: TRBV6-5
clone_size: many
cdr3_aa: CASSYTAAGIKETQYF
cdr3_nt: TGTGCCAGCAGTTACACCGCAGCGGGCATTAAAGAGACCCAGTACTTC

d_call: -
j_call: TRBJ2-3
v_call: TRBV20-1
clone_size: many
cdr3_aa: CSARAASSSTDTQYF
cdr3_nt: TGCAGTGCTAGAGCGGCCTCCTCCTCCACAGATACGCAGTATTTT

d_call: -
j_call: TRBJ2-1
v_call: TRBV2
clone_size: -
cdr3_aa: CASSGLRAEQFF
cdr3_nt: TGTGCCAGCAGTGGACTACGGGCTGAGCAGTTCTTC

d_call: TRBD2
j_call: TRBJ2-1
v_call: TRBV28
clone_size: few
cdr3_aa: CASSGASGRSYNEQFF
cdr3_nt: TGTGCCAGCAGTGGGGCTAGCGGGAGGAGCTACAATGAGCAGTTCTTC

d_call: TRBD2
j_call: TRBJ2-1
v_call: TRBV7-2
clone_size: -
cdr3_aa: CASSLSAGGTLRDEQFF
cdr3_nt: TGTGCCAGCAGCTTGTCAGCGGGAGGGACCCTTCGGGATGAGCAGTTCTTC

d_call: -
j_call: TRBJ1-5
v_call: TRBV6-1
clone_size: many
cdr3_aa: CASSGAAGTFWYNQPQHF
cdr3_nt: TGTGCCAGCAGTGGGGCAGCGGGAACTTTTTGGTACAATCAGCCCCAGCATTTT

d_call: -
j_call: TRBJ2-7
v_call: TRBV3-1
clone_size: -
cdr3_aa: CASSQDNRDYEQYF
cdr3_nt: TGTGCCAGCAGCCAAGATAACCGGGATTACGAGCAGTACTTC

d_call: TRBD1
j_call: TRBJ1-4
v_call: TRBV7-2
clone_size: -
cdr3_aa: CASSPFRGNEKLFF
cdr3_nt: TGTGCCAGCAGCCCCTTCAGGGGGAATGAAAAACTGTTTTTT

d_call: -
j_call: TRBJ2-7
v_call: TRBV12-3/TRBV12-4
clone_size: few
cdr3_aa: CASSLRGASRDEQYF
cdr3_nt: TGTGCCAGCAGTTTACGGGGGGCCTCAAGAGACGAGCAGTACTTC

d_call: TRBD1
j_call: TRBJ1-5
v_call: TRBV20-1
clone_size: -
cdr3_aa: CSARGLDRGQQPQHF
cdr3_nt: TGCAGTGCTAGAGGGCTGGACAGGGGGCAGCAGCCCCAGCATTTT

d_call: TRBD1
j_call: TRBJ2-1
v_call: TRBV5-1
clone_size: once
cdr3_aa: CASSAIPGQYNEQFF
cdr3_nt: TGCGCCAGCAGCGCTATCCCGGGACAGTACAATGAGCAGTTCTTC

d_call: -
j_call: TRBJ2-7
v_call: TRBV7-2
clone_size: -
cdr3_aa: CASSEPDYSYEQYF
cdr3_nt: TGTGCCAGCAGCGAGCCCGACTACTCCTACGAGCAGTACTTC

d_call: -
j_call: TRBJ2-1
v_call: TRBV4-3
clone_size: once
cdr3_aa: CASSQDRVRPYEQFF
cdr3_nt: TGCGCCAGCAGCCAAGATAGAGTCAGGCCCTATGAGCAGTTCTTC

d_call: -
j_call: TRBJ2-5
v_call: TRBV7-2
clone_size: few
cdr3_aa: CASSLGDWLRETQYF
cdr3_nt: TGTGCCAGCAGCTTAGGCGACTGGTTGAGGGAGACCCAGTACTTC

d_call: -
j_call: TRBJ2-5
v_call: TRBV7-2
clone_size: many
cdr3_aa: CASSLGSTNQETQYF
cdr3_nt: TGTGCCAGCAGCTTAGGGTCTACGAACCAAGAGACCCAGTACTTC

d_call: TRBD1
j_call: TRBJ2-5
v_call: TRBV24-1
clone_size: few
cdr3_aa: CATSDSGQGETQYF
cdr3_nt: TGTGCCACCAGTGATTCGGGACAGGGCGAGACCCAGTACTTC

d_call: TRBD2
j_call: TRBJ2-7
v_call: TRBV27
clone_size: -
cdr3_aa: CASSFLSGSYEQYF
cdr3_nt: TGTGCCAGCAGTTTCCTCAGCGGGAGCTACGAGCAGTACTTC

d_call: TRBD2
j_call: TRBJ2-4
v_call: TRBV20-1
clone_size: -
cdr3_aa: CSARGPGLAGVLAKNIQYF
cdr3_nt: TGCAGTGCTAGAGGACCGGGACTAGCGGGAGTCCTAGCCAAAAACATTCAGTACTTC

d_call: -
j_call: TRBJ2-1
v_call: TRBV25-1
clone_size: -
cdr3_aa: CASKTWGPIKEQFF
cdr3_nt: TGTGCCAGCAAGACATGGGGGCCTATAAAGGAGCAGTTCTTC

d_call: -
j_call: TRBJ2-7
v_call: TRBV27
clone_size: once
cdr3_aa: CASSPGAYGQYF
cdr3_nt: TGTGCCAGCAGCCCGGGAGCCTACGGGCAGTACTTC

d_call: -
j_call: TRBJ2-1
v_call: TRBV4-1
clone_size: -
cdr3_aa: CASSQEDDNYNEQFF
cdr3_nt: TGCGCCAGCAGCCAAGAGGACGACAATTACAATGAGCAGTTCTTC

d_call: -
j_call: TRBJ2-5
v_call: TRBV28
clone_size: -
cdr3_aa: CASSETVAGTQYF
cdr3_nt: TGTGCCAGCAGTGAGACCGTTGCGGGGACCCAGTACTTC

d_call: -
j_call: TRBJ2-7
v_call: TRBV28
clone_size: -
cdr3_aa: CASSLLSRETGYEQYF
cdr3_nt: TGTGCCAGCAGTTTATTATCCAGGGAAACAGGGTACGAGCAGTACTTC

d_call: -
j_call: TRBJ1-1
v_call: TRBV6-2/TRBV6-3
clone_size: many
cdr3_aa: CASSYSKARNTEAFF
cdr3_nt: TGTGCCAGCAGTTACTCAAAGGCCCGGAACACTGAAGCTTTCTTT

d_call: -
j_call: TRBJ1-6
v_call: TRBV4-2
clone_size: -
cdr3_aa: CASSQESLVSYNSPLHF
cdr3_nt: TGTGCCAGCAGCCAAGAATCTCTGGTCTCCTATAATTCACCCCTCCACTTT

d_call: -
j_call: TRBJ2-1
v_call: TRBV6-1
clone_size: few
cdr3_aa: CASSDSAVSSYNEQFF
cdr3_nt: TGTGCCAGCAGTGATTCGGCGGTGAGCTCCTACAATGAGCAGTTCTTC

d_call: -
j_call: TRBJ1-2
v_call: TRBV28
clone_size: -
cdr3_aa: CASRRIQGLFDYGYTF
cdr3_nt: TGTGCCAGCAGACGAATTCAGGGGTTATTCGACTATGGCTACACCTTC

d_call: TRBD1
j_call: TRBJ2-7
v_call: TRBV7-2
clone_size: -
cdr3_aa: CASSLSSAGGVYEQYF
cdr3_nt: TGTGCCAGCAGCTTAAGTTCCGCAGGGGGCGTCTACGAGCAGTACTTC

d_call: -
j_call: TRBJ2-7
v_call: TRBV6-2/TRBV6-3
clone_size: many
cdr3_aa: CASSYSRTAASPGEQYF
cdr3_nt: TGTGCCAGCAGTTACTCGAGAACGGCCGCCAGTCCGGGGGAGCAGTACTTC

d_call: TRBD2
j_call: TRBJ2-1
v_call: TRBV4-1
clone_size: -
cdr3_aa: CASSQGEGHYNEQFF
cdr3_nt: TGCGCCAGCAGCCAAGGGGAGGGCCACTACAATGAGCAGTTCTTC

d_call: TRBD2
j_call: TRBJ2-1
v_call: TRBV20-1
clone_size: few
cdr3_aa: CSASGGGSSYNEQFF
cdr3_nt: TGCAGTGCTAGCGGGGGGGGAAGCTCCTACAATGAGCAGTTCTTC

d_call: -
j_call: TRBJ2-1
v_call: TRBV10-3
clone_size: few
cdr3_aa: CAISERLQGFYNEQFF
cdr3_nt: TGTGCCATCAGTGAAAGGCTACAGGGCTTCTACAATGAGCAGTTCTTC

d_call: -
j_call: TRBJ2-7
v_call: TRBV29-1
clone_size: few
cdr3_aa: CSVSQGYEQYF
cdr3_nt: TGCAGCGTTTCACAGGGCTACGAGCAGTACTTC

d_call: -
j_call: TRBJ2-7
v_call: TRBV6-2/TRBV6-3
clone_size: many
cdr3_aa: CASSYSRGYYEQYF
cdr3_nt: TGTGCCAGCAGTTACTCGCGCGGATACTACGAGCAGTACTTC

d_call: TRBD2
j_call: TRBJ2-1
v_call: TRBV12-3/TRBV12-4
clone_size: -
cdr3_aa: CASSLPGLAGAYNEQFF
cdr3_nt: TGTGCCAGCAGTCTTCCGGGACTAGCGGGAGCCTACAATGAGCAGTTCTTC

d_call: -
j_call: TRBJ2-1
v_call: TRBV6-5
clone_size: many
cdr3_aa: CASSYSVGGNEQFF
cdr3_nt: TGTGCCAGCAGTTACTCAGTGGGGGGTAATGAGCAGTTCTTC

d_call: TRBD2
j_call: TRBJ2-7
v_call: TRBV7-2
clone_size: -
cdr3_aa: CASSPAGLYEQYF
cdr3_nt: TGTGCCAGCAGCCCAGCGGGACTCTACGAGCAGTACTTC

d_call: TRBD1
j_call: TRBJ2-4
v_call: TRBV6-2/TRBV6-3
clone_size: -
cdr3_aa: CASSYGRGPQNIQYF
cdr3_nt: TGTGCCAGCAGTTACGGTAGGGGGCCCCAAAACATTCAGTACTTC

d_call: -
j_call: TRBJ1-3
v_call: TRBV15
clone_size: -
cdr3_aa: CATREGTSGNTIYF
cdr3_nt: TGTGCCACCAGAGAGGGGACTTCTGGAAACACCATATATTTT